What follows are 14 T cell receptor beta chains derived from one specimen sequenced in a study of blood T cell repertoires in COVID-19. Measured with immunoSEQ multiplex PCR; TCRdb has only the in-frame clones, and not every one. The sample holds 150,000 to 200,000 clones, about four fifths seen once. The sample taken for sequencing was peripheral blood. Every receptor here comes from a man aged 60 to 69 with active or convalescent COVID-19.

V usage is TRBV6-5 and J usage is TRBJ1-3, with D perhaps matching TRBD1 (5 bases). Germline V gives CDR1 MNHEY, CDR2 SVGAGI. Trimming left V 8 bases short and J 1 base short, with 15 bases between. CDR3 length: 15 amino acids. The CDR3: CASCQSGYSGNTIYF. The CDR3 DNA follows: TGTGCCAGCTGTCAGTCAGGGTATTCTGGAAACACCATATATTTT.

The chain couples TRBV21-1 to TRBJ2-1; the table's D gene call, TRBD2, was not cross checked with the DNA. TRBV21-1 is a known pseudogene. This CDR3 comprises 17 residues. The CDR3 nucleotides read TGTGCCAGCAGCAAAGCGACTATCGGGAGCTCCTACAATGAGCAGTTCTTC. This translates into CASSKATIGSSYNEQFF.

The chain uses TRBV28 and TRBJ2-2; D uncertain. V was clipped by 2 bases and J by 5 bases, with 12 bases between them. This CDR3 comprises 15 residues. Germline values: CDR1 MDHEN, CDR2 SYDVKM. CDR3 in amino acids: CASSLNPLGTGELFF. CDR3 coding DNA: TGTGCCAGCAGTTTAAACCCCCTCGGGACCGGGGAGCTGTTTTTT.

The chain recombines TRBV7-2 with TRBJ2-2; TRBD2 matches 10 bases. Trimming removed 1 base from V and 3 bases from J; junction bases left unmatched: 5. CDR1 and CDR2 from the germline V gene are SGHTA and FQGNSA. The CDR3 is 17 amino acids. In DNA form, the CDR3 reads TGTGCCAGCAGCTTAGTAGCTAGCGGGAGTTACACCGGGGAGCTGTTTTTT. This codes for CASSLVASGSYTGELFF.

This CDR3 is CASSLAGGKLTGELFF. CDR3 DNA: TGTGCCAGCAGCTTAGCAGGGGGGAAATTGACCGGGGAGCTGTTTTTT. The gene calls are TRBV11-2 and TRBJ2-2; a weak D match, TRBD1 (7 bases). Trimming shortened V by 1 base and J by 5 bases, and 14 bases separated the two germline ends. The CDR3 totals 16 residues. CDR1 and CDR2 (germline): SGHAT, FQNNGV.

The J gene is TRBJ1-4, the V gene TRBV6-5; TRBD1 matches 9 bases. The CDR3 consists of 12 residues. From germline, CDR1 is MNHEY and CDR2 SVGAGI. J was trimmed by 5 bases and V by 10 bases; bases with no gene match: 2. For the CDR3, the DNA is TGTGCCACCGACAGGGGGAATGAAAAACTGTTTTTT. Its protein product is CATDRGNEKLFF.

This clone has a single count. This chain links TRBV4-2 with TRBJ2-3, with TRBD2 identical over 11 bases. This CDR3 region has 18 residues. J was trimmed by 0 bases and V by 4 bases; bases with no gene match: 9. CDR1 and CDR2 (germline): LGHNA, YNFKEQ. CDR3 loop: CASSPGTSGVMSTDTQYF. CDR3 DNA: TGTGCCAGCAGCCCTGGGACTAGCGGAGTTATGAGCACAGATACGCAGTATTTT.

The table lists this clone with a few counts. This rearrangement joins TRBV28 to TRBJ2-2; 14 bases fit TRBD2. CDR3 length: 16 amino acids. Germline CDR1 reads MDHEN; CDR2 reads SYDVKM. After removal of 8 bases from V and 3 bases from J, the junction contained 5 bases not matched to a gene. For the CDR3, the DNA is TGTGCCAGCGGACTAGCGGGAGGATCGTACACCGGGGAGCTGTTTTTT. Protein: CASGLAGGSYTGELFF.

The chain couples TRBV5-1 to TRBJ1-1; the match to TRBD1 covers 9 bases. CDR1 is SGHRS, CDR2 YFSETQ, per germline. After removal of 0 bases from V and 6 bases from J, the junction contained 6 bases not matched to a gene. The CDR3 sequence is 15 residues long. The chain's CDR3 is CASSLGPRQGAEAFF. As DNA, the CDR3 is TGCGCCAGCAGCTTGGGTCCCCGACAGGGGGCTGAAGCTTTCTTT. Using reference TRBV5-1 and TRBJ1-1 for the parts outside the CDR3, the full variable domain is KAGVTQTPRYLIKTRGQQVTLSCSPISGHRSVSWYQQTPGQGLQFLFEYFSETQRNKGNFPGRFSGRQFSNSRSEMNVSTLELGDSALYLCASSLGPRQGAEAFFGQGTRLTVV.

J is TRBJ2-7 and V is TRBV9; TRBD1 might be the D (6 bases). The CDR3 runs 14 residues. V lost 3 bases and J 6 bases, leaving 16 bases between the germline ends. Per germline, CDR1 SGDLS and CDR2 YYNGEE. The CDR3 DNA reads TGTGCCAGCAGCGATCTACCACAGGGCTCCGAGCAGTACTTC. Amino acids: CASSDLPQGSEQYF.

The chain joins TRBV5-1 to TRBJ2-1, with 14 bases aligning to TRBD2. The length of the CDR3 is 17 residues. CDR1 SGHRS and CDR2 YFSETQ come from the germline V gene. The V segment lost 0 bases and the J segment 6 bases; nucleotides outside the gene matches: 5. CDR3 sequence: CASSLVGTSGSVNEQFF. CDR3 DNA: TGCGCCAGCAGCTTGGTTGGGACTAGCGGGAGTGTCAATGAGCAGTTCTTC. Variable domain in full (rest from reference TRBV5-1 and TRBJ2-1): KAGVTQTPRYLIKTRGQQVTLSCSPISGHRSVSWYQQTPGQGLQFLFEYFSETQRNKGNFPGRFSGRQFSNSRSEMNVSTLELGDSALYLCASSLVGTSGSVNEQFFGPGTRLTVL.

This clone appeared once. This rearrangement joins TRBV18 to TRBJ2-1; no firm D call. This CDR3 is built from 13 residues. Germline V gene lookup returns CDR1 KGHSH and CDR2 LQKENI. The ends were cut back, 2 bases at V and 6 bases at J, with 8 bases in the middle. This CDR3 reads CASSPSTPNEQFF. CDR3 sequence (DNA): TGTGCCAGCTCACCATCGACACCCAATGAGCAGTTCTTC.

The chain links TRBV6-1 to TRBJ2-5, with a weak D call TRBD2 (6 bases). V was trimmed by 1 base and J by 6 bases, leaving 18 bases between them. CDR1 and CDR2 (germline): MNHNS, SASEGT. This CDR3 has 16 residues. The CDR3 DNA reads TGTGCCAGCAGTGAAGTCGGAACGGGAGCTAAGAAGACCCAGTACTTC. Translation: CASSEVGTGAKKTQYF.

This clone appeared once. This rearrangement joins TRBV29-1 to TRBJ2-7, with D tentatively TRBD1 (6 bases). The CDR3 extends over 13 amino acids. V was pared by 4 bases and J by 6 bases, with 16 bases between. The germline gives CDR1 SQVTM, CDR2 ANQGSEA. The CDR3 reads CSVVARGTLEQYF. The CDR3 DNA reads as TGCAGCGTTGTAGCCAGGGGTACCCTCGAGCAGTACTTC.